The T cell receptor beta chain described here comes from a study of OX40 agonist ivuxolimab in advanced cancers. Study-level information: Cohort: around 86% men, mean age approximately 60, aged about 23 to 79.

General study findings and limits: Fewer expanded clones were found on average in CD4+ than in CD8+ T cells.

In the case of this clone: Its specificity is not known.

Patients were excluded for autoimmune disease history or systemic immunosuppression. The V and J ends lost 5 bases and 8 bases respectively, with 21 bases between them. The CDR3 totals 15 residues. Germline V gene sequence: CDR1 LNHDA, CDR2 SQIVND (reference sequence). Profiled with immunoSEQ multiplex PCR; TCRdb holds only in-frame clones, not every one. Counted here are about 67,000 clones, more than 65% occurring once; the ten biggest clones make up 2.4%. The sample here was CD4+ or CD8+ T cells sorted from blood, taken in a trial of the OX40 agonist ivuxolimab. The rearrangement joins TRBV19 to TRBJ1-1, with D possibly being TRBD1 (5 bases). The sequence was collected from an adult with an advanced solid tumor such as melanoma, head and neck, liver or kidney cancer. CDR3 sequence: CASSPSRLGRGEAFF. For the CDR3, the DNA is TGTGCCAGTAGTCCATCCAGGCTGGGGCGGGGAGAAGCTTTCTTT.